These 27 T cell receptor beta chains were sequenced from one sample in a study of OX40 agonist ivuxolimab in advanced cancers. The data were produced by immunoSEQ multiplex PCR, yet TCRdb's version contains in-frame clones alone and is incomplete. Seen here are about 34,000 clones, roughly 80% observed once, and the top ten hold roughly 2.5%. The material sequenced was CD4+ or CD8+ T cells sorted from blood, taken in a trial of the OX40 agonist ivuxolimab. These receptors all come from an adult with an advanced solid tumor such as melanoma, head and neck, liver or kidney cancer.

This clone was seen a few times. The CDR3 sequence: CASSLVDRSQYF. The DNA of the CDR3 is TGTGCCAGCAGCTTGGTCGACAGGTCGCAGTATTTT. J is TRBJ2-3 and V is TRBV5-4; weak D call: TRBD1 (6 bases). Germline CDR1 SGHNT, CDR2 YYREEE (reference sequence). V lost 0 bases, J lost 10 bases, and 9 bases lay in between. The CDR3 is 12 residues long.

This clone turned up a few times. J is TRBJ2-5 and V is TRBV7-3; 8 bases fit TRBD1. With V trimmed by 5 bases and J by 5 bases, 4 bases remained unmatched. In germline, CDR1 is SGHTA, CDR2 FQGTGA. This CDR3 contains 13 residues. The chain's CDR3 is CASSRTGTETQYF. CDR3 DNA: TGTGCCAGCAGCCGGACAGGGACGGAGACCCAGTACTTC. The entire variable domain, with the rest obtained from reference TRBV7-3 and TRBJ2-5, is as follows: GAGVSQTPSNKVTEKGKYVELRCDPISGHTALYWYRQSLGQGPEFLIYFQGTGAADDSGLPNDRFFAVRPEGSVSTLKIQRTERGDSAVYLCASSRTGTETQYFGPGTRLLVL.

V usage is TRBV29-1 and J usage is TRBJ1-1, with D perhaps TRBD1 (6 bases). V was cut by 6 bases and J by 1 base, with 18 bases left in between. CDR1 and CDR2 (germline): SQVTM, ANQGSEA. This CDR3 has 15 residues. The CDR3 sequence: CSVGQFPGSNTEAFF. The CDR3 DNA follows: TGCAGCGTCGGACAGTTTCCAGGTTCGAACACTGAAGCTTTCTTT.

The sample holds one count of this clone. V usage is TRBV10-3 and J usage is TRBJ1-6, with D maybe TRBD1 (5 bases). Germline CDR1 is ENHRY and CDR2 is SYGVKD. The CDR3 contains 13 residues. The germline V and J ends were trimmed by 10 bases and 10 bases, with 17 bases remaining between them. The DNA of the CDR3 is TGTGCCACCGGCGGAGGGGAGGAGTCACCCCTCCACTTT. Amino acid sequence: CATGGGEESPLHF.

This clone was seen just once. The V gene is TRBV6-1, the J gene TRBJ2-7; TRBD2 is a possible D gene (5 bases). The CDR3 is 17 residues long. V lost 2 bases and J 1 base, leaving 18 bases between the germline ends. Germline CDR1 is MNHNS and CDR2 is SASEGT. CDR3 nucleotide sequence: TGTGCCAGCAGTGAATCCCCCCTCGGGTCGGGATCCTACGAGCAGTACTTC. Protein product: CASSESPLGSGSYEQYF.

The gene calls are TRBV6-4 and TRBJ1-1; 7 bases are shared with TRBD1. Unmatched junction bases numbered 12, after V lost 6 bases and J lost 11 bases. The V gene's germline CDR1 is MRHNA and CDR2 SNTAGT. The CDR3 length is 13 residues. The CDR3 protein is CASSPGGGREAFF. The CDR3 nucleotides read TGTGCCAGCAGCCCAGGGGGGGGCCGTGAGGCTTTCTTT.

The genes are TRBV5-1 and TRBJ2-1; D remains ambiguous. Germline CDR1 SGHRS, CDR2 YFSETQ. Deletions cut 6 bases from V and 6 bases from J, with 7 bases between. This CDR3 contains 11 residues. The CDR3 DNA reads TGCGCCAGCAATATCGGCAATGAGCAGTTCTTC. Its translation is CASNIGNEQFF.

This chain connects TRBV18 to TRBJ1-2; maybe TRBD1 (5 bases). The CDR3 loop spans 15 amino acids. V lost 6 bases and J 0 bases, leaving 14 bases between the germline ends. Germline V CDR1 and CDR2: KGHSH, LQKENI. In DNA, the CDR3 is TGTGCCAGCTCCCCGGGGAGGGGAGCTAACTATGGCTACACCTTC. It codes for CASSPGRGANYGYTF. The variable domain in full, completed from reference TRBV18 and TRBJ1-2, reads NAGVMQNPRHLVRRRGQEARLRCSPMKGHSHVYWYRQLPEEGLKFMVYLQKENIIDESGMPKERFSAEFPKEGPSILRIQQVVRGDSAAYFCASSPGRGANYGYTFGSGTRLTVV.

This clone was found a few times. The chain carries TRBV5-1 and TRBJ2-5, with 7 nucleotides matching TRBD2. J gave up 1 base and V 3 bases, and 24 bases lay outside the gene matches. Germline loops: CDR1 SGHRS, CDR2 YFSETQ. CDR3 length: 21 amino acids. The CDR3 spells CASSSPLWEGRMVTLQETQYF. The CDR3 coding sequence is TGCGCCAGCAGCTCCCCCTTGTGGGAGGGCCGAATGGTTACCCTCCAAGAGACCCAGTACTTC.

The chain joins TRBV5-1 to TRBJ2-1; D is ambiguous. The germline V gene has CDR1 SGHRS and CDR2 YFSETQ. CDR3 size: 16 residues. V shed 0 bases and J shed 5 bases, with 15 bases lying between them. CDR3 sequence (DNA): TGCGCCAGCAGCTTGGTCCCTCCTCAGACGAACAATGAGCAGTTCTTC. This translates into CASSLVPPQTNNEQFF. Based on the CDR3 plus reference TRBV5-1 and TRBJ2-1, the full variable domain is KAGVTQTPRYLIKTRGQQVTLSCSPISGHRSVSWYQQTPGQGLQFLFEYFSETQRNKGNFPGRFSGRQFSNSRSEMNVSTLELGDSALYLCASSLVPPQTNNEQFFGPGTRLTVL.

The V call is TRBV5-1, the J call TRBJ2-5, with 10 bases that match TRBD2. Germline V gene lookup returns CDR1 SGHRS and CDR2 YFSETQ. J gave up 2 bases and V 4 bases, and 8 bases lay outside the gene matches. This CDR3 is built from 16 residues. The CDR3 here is CASSPGTSVIQETQYF. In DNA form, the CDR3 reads TGCGCCAGCAGCCCCGGGACTAGCGTAATTCAAGAGACCCAGTACTTC. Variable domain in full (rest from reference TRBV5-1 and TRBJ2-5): KAGVTQTPRYLIKTRGQQVTLSCSPISGHRSVSWYQQTPGQGLQFLFEYFSETQRNKGNFPGRFSGRQFSNSRSEMNVSTLELGDSALYLCASSPGTSVIQETQYFGPGTRLLVL.

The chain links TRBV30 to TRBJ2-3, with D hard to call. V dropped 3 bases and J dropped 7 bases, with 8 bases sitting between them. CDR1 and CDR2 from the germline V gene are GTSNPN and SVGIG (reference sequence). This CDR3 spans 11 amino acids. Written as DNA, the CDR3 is TGTGCCTGGAGGACCGCGAATACGCAGTATTTT. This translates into CAWRTANTQYF.

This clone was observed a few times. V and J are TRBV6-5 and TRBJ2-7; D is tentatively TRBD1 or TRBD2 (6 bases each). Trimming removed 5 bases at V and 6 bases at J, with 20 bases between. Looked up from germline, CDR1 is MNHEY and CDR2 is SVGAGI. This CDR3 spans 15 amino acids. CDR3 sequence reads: CASSPGQTTSREQYF. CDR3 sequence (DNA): TGTGCCAGCAGTCCCGGACAGACAACTAGCCGCGAGCAGTACTTC.

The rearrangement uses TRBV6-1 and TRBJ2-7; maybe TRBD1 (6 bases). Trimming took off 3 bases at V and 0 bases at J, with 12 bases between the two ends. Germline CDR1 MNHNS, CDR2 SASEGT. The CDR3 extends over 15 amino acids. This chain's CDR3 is CASSETGFSSYEQYF. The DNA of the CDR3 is TGTGCCAGCAGTGAGACAGGATTTAGCTCCTACGAGCAGTACTTC.

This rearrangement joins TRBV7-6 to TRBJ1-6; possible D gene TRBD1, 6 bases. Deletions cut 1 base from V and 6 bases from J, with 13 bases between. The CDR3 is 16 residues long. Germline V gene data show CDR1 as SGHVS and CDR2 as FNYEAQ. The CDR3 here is CASSLEGGGGNSPLHF. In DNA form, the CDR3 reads TGTGCCAGCAGCTTAGAGGGGGGCGGAGGTAATTCACCCCTCCACTTT.

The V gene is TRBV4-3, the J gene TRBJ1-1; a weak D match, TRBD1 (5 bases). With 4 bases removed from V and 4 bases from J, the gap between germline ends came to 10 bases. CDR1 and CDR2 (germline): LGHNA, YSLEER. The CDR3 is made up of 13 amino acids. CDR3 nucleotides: TGCGCCAGCAGCCCGGGAAGGGGCACTGAAGCTTTCTTT. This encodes CASSPGRGTEAFF.

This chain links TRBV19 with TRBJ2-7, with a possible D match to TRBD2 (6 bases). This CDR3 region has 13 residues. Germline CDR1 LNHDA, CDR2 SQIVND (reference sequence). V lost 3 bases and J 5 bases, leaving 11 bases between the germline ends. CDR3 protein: CASSIQGGNEQYF. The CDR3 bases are TGTGCCAGTAGTATCCAGGGAGGTAACGAGCAGTACTTC.

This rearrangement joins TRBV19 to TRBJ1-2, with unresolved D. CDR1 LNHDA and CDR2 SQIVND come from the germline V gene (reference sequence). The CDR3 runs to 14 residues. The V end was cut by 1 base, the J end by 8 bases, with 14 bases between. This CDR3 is CASSIGGELGGYTF. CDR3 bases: TGTGCCAGTAGTATAGGCGGGGAATTGGGCGGCTACACCTTC. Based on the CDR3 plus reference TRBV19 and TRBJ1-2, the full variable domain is DGGITQSPKYLFRKEGQNVTLSCEQNLNHDAMYWYRQDPGQGLRLIYYSQIVNDFQKGDIAEGYSVSREKKESFPLTVTSAQKNPTAFYLCASSIGGELGGYTFGSGTRLTVV.

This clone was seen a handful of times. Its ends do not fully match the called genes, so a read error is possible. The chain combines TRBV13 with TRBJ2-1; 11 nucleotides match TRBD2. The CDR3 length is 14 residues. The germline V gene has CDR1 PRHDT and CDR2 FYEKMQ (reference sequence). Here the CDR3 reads CASSPVASGRIVIF. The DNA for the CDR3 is TGTGCCAGCAGCCCAGTGGCTAGCGGGAGGATCGTAATCTTC. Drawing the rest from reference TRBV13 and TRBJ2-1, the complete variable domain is AAGVIQSPRHLIKEKRETATLKCYPIPRHDTVYWYQQGPGQDPQFLISFYEKMQSDKGSIPDRFSAQQFSDYHSELNMSSLELGDSALYFCASSPVASGRIVIFGPGTRLTVL.

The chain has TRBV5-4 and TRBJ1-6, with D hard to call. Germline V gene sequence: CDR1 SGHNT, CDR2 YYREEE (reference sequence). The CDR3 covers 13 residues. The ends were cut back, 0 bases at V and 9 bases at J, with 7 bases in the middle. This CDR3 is CASSLGGFSPLHF. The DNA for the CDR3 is TGTGCCAGCAGCTTGGGTGGTTTTTCACCCCTCCACTTT.

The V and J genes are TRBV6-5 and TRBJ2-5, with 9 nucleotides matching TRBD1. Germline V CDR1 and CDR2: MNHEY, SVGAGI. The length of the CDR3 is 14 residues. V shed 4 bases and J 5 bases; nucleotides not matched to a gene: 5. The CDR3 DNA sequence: TGTGCCAGCAGTTTAGGGACAGGGCGGGAGACCCAGTACTTC. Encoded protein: CASSLGTGRETQYF.

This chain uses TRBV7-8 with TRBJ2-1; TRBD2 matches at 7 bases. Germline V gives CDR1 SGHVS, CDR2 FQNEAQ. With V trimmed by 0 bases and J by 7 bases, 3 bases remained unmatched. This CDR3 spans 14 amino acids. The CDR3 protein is CASSLAVAGNEQFF. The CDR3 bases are TGTGCCAGCAGCTTAGCAGTAGCGGGTAATGAGCAGTTCTTC.

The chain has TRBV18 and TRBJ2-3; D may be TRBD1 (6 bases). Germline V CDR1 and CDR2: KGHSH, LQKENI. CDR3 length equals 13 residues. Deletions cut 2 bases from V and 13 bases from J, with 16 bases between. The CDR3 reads CASSPEPSGVKYF. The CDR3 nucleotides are TGTGCCAGCTCACCAGAACCTTCAGGGGTGAAGTATTTT. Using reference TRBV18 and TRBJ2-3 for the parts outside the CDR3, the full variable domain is NAGVMQNPRHLVRRRGQEARLRCSPMKGHSHVYWYRQLPEEGLKFMVYLQKENIIDESGMPKERFSAEFPKEGPSILRIQQVVRGDSAAYFCASSPEPSGVKYFGPGTRLTVL.

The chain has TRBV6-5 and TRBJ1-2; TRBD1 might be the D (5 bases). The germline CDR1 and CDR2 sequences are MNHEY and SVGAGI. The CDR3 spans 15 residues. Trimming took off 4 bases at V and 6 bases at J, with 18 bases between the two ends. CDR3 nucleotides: TGTGCCAGCAGTTCAATTACTGACAGAACCCATGGCTACACCTTC. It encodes CASSSITDRTHGYTF.

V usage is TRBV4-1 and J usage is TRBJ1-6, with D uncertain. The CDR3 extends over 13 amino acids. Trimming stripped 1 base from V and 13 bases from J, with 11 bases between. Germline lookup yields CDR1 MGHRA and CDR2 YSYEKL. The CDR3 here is CASSQGTDSPLHF. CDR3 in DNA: TGCGCCAGCAGCCAAGGGACGGACTCCCCCCTCCACTTT.

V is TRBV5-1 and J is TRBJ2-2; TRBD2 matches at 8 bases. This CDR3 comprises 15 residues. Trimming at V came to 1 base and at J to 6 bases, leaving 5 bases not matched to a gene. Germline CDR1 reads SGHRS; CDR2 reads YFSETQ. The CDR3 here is CASSLTSGRSGELFF. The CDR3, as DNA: TGCGCCAGCAGCTTGACTAGCGGACGATCCGGGGAGCTGTTTTTT.

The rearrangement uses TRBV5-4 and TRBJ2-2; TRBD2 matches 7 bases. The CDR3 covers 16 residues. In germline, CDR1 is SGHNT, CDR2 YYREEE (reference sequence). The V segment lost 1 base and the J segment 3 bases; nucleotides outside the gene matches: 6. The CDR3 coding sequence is TGTGCCAGCAGCTTGTCTGCGGGGGTATACACCGGGGAGCTGTTTTTT. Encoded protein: CASSLSAGVYTGELFF.